Following are 21 T cell receptor beta chains from one sample sequenced in a study of beta chain features in type 1 diabetes. Reverse transcription of all isolated RNA meant that expressed TCRB transcripts were sequenced. TCRdb's copy holds only in-frame clones and misses some; the assay was immunoSEQ multiplex PCR. The data show fewer than 200,000 clones, 10% to 15% seen once. The material sequenced was central memory CD4+ T cells from blood. All receptors come from a woman aged 18-29 years in good health.

The CDR3 nucleotides read TGTGCCTGGAGTGTACGGGAACTAGCGATTTCCTACAATGAGCAGTTCTTC. Protein product: CAWSVRELAISYNEQFF. The rearrangement joins TRBV30 to TRBJ2-1; 7 nucleotides line up with TRBD2. The germline gives CDR1 GTSNPN, CDR2 SVGIG (reference sequence). Unmatched junction bases numbered 9, after V lost 0 bases and J lost 1 base. The CDR3 runs to 17 residues.

The J gene is TRBJ1-2, the V gene TRBV5-1; 9 nucleotides agree with TRBD1. Germline CDR1 is SGHRS and CDR2 is YFSETQ. Trimming cost V 5 bases and J 0 bases; bases outside gene matches: 2. This CDR3 spans 14 amino acids. CDR3 loop: CASRWTGANYGYTF. In DNA, the CDR3 is TGCGCCAGCAGGTGGACAGGGGCTAACTATGGCTACACCTTC.

CDR3 sequence reads: CASSLGQGGFYGYTF. In DNA, the CDR3 is TGTGCCAGCAGCTTAGGGCAGGGTGGATTTTATGGCTACACCTTC. J is TRBJ1-2 and V is TRBV7-9; TRBD1 is a possible D gene (5 bases). The CDR3 runs to 15 residues. Germline V lookup: CDR1 SEHNR, CDR2 FQNEAQ (reference sequence). Trimming took 1 base from V and 5 from J, leaving 14 bases between them. Full variable domain (rest looked up from reference TRBV7-9 and TRBJ1-2): DTGVSQNPRHKITKRGQNVTFRCDPISEHNRLYWYRQTLGQGPEFLTYFQNEAQLEKSRLLSDRFSAERPKGSFSTLEIQRTEQGDSAMYLCASSLGQGGFYGYTFGSGTRLTVV.

The V call is TRBV25-1, the J call TRBJ1-2; 9 positions agree with TRBD1. Germline lookup yields CDR1 MGHDK and CDR2 SYGVNS. CDR3 length: 16 residues. J lost 3 bases, V lost 1 base, and 6 bases had no gene match. Written as DNA, the CDR3 is TGTGCCAGCAGTGAATCGTGGAACAGGGGGCACTATGGCTACACCTTC. This encodes CASSESWNRGHYGYTF.

This chain joins TRBV27 and TRBJ2-7, with a tentative D call TRBD1 (5 bases). Per germline, CDR1 MNHEY and CDR2 SMNVEV (reference sequence). The CDR3 has 11 amino acids. V dropped 5 bases and J dropped 4 bases, with 6 bases sitting between them. The chain's CDR3 is CASSQGYEQYF. CDR3 nucleotide sequence: TGTGCCAGCAGTCAGGGTTACGAGCAGTACTTC.

This clone was seen more than once but under ten times. This chain joins TRBV6-5 and TRBJ2-4, with D possibly being TRBD2 (6 bases). The CDR3 extends over 15 amino acids. The V end was cut by 4 bases, the J end by 2 bases, with 12 bases between. Germline V lookup: CDR1 MNHEY, CDR2 SVGAGI. The CDR3 reads CASSSPGVTKNIQYF. The CDR3 region has the DNA TGTGCCAGCAGTTCCCCGGGGGTAACCAAAAACATTCAGTACTTC.

V is TRBV15 and J is TRBJ2-1, with D perhaps TRBD2 (6 bases). This CDR3 is built from 15 residues. V gave up 1 base and J gave up 7 bases, with 14 bases separating them. Germline V CDR1 and CDR2: LNHNV, YYDKDF (reference sequence). Here the CDR3 DNA reads TGTGCCACCAGCAGAGGGGGCGGGAACCGGAATGAGCAGTTCTTC. Amino acids: CATSRGGGNRNEQFF. The whole variable domain, filled in from reference TRBV15 and TRBJ2-1, reads DAMVIQNPRYQVTQFGKPVTLSCSQTLNHNVMYWYQQKSSQAPKLLFHYYDKDFNNEADTPDNFQSRRPNTSFCFLDIRSPGLGDTAMYLCATSRGGGNRNEQFFGPGTRLTVL.

The V gene is TRBV7-9, the J gene TRBJ2-3, with 12 positions matching TRBD2. This CDR3 contains 15 residues. V lost 3 bases, J lost 6 bases, and 4 bases stayed unmatched. In germline, CDR1 is SEHNR, CDR2 FQNEAQ (reference sequence). The CDR3 region is CASSLTSGSLDTQYF. CDR3 DNA: TGTGCCAGCAGCTTGACTAGCGGGAGCCTGGATACGCAGTATTTT.

This clone was seen a handful of times. V gene TRBV13 combines with J gene TRBJ2-2; tentatively, D is TRBD2 (5 bases). The CDR3 extends over 14 amino acids. The V end lost 3 bases, the J end lost 5 bases, and 10 bases lay between the germline ends. Looked up from germline, CDR1 is PRHDT and CDR2 is FYEKMQ (reference sequence). The CDR3 region is CASSFKRTTGELFF. The CDR3 DNA reads as TGTGCCAGCAGCTTCAAGCGGACGACCGGGGAGCTGTTTTTT. The full variable domain, rest sourced from reference TRBV13 and TRBJ2-2, is AAGVIQSPRHLIKEKRETATLKCYPIPRHDTVYWYQQGPGQDPQFLISFYEKMQSDKGSIPDRFSAQQFSDYHSELNMSSLELGDSALYFCASSFKRTTGELFFGEGSRLTVL.

Only a few counts were recorded for this clone. Distinct nucleotide sequences in the sample also encode this CDR3. This chain connects TRBV6-6 to TRBJ1-2, with TRBD1 matching 8 bases. The V gene end was trimmed by 0 bases and the J gene end by 5 bases; junction bases not matched to a gene: 2. This CDR3 is built from 14 residues. CDR1 is MNHNY and CDR2 is SVGAGI in the germline V gene (reference sequence). The CDR3 DNA reads as TGTGCCAGCAGTTACTCAGACAGGGGTTATGGCTACACCTTC. Amino acids: CASSYSDRGYGYTF.

This clone showed up just a few times. The chain recombines TRBV6-4 with TRBJ2-5, with 11 bases matching TRBD2. After removal of 0 bases from V and 4 bases from J, the junction contained 1 base not matched to a gene. Germline V gene lookup returns CDR1 MRHNA and CDR2 SNTAGT. This CDR3 comprises 15 residues. DNA for the CDR3: TGTGCCAGCAGTGACTCGACTAGCGGGATAGAGACCCAGTACTTC. This encodes CASSDSTSGIETQYF.

This clone was seen more than once but under ten times. The chain is built from TRBV27 and TRBJ2-1; TRBD2 aligns across 9 bases. Germline CDR1 is MNHEY and CDR2 is SMNVEV (reference sequence). The CDR3 totals 17 residues. V lost 7 bases and J lost 5; bases outside the gene matches: 15. For the CDR3, the DNA is TGTGCCAGCAACCCTCCCTCTCCTAGCGGGAAAAACAATGAGCAGTTCTTC. It codes for CASNPPSPSGKNNEQFF.

In its sample, this clone was seen a few times. This sequence joins TRBV5-1 and TRBJ2-3; D is perhaps TRBD2 (5 bases). The V end lost 0 bases, the J end lost 2 bases, and 10 bases lay between the germline ends. The CDR3 is 15 amino acids. Germline CDR1 is SGHRS and CDR2 is YFSETQ. The CDR3 coding sequence is TGCGCCAGCAGCTTGGGCGGAGGATACACAGATACGCAGTATTTT. Encoded protein: CASSLGGGYTDTQYF.

This clone occurred a few times. The V gene is TRBV29-1, the J gene TRBJ2-5; D unclear. V was trimmed by 3 bases and J by 5 bases, leaving 10 bases between them. The CDR3 length is 12 residues. Germline V gene sequence: CDR1 SQVTM, CDR2 ANQGSEA. The CDR3 region is CSVDPQKETQYF. The CDR3 nucleotides are TGCAGCGTTGACCCACAGAAGGAGACCCAGTACTTC.

V gene TRBV15 combines with J gene TRBJ1-5; D unresolved. In germline, CDR1 is LNHNV, CDR2 YYDKDF (reference sequence). This CDR3 comprises 15 residues. The V gene lost 3 bases and the J gene lost 7 bases, with 16 bases spanning the gap. The CDR3: CATSRGSGNGQPQHF. For the CDR3, the DNA is TGTGCCACCAGCAGGGGGTCGGGGAACGGACAGCCCCAGCATTTT. The full variable domain, in which reference TRBV15 and TRBJ1-5 provide the parts outside the CDR3, is DAMVIQNPRYQVTQFGKPVTLSCSQTLNHNVMYWYQQKSSQAPKLLFHYYDKDFNNEADTPDNFQSRRPNTSFCFLDIRSPGLGDTAMYLCATSRGSGNGQPQHFGDGTRLSIL.

This clone has more than one count but fewer than ten. V usage is TRBV7-3 and J usage is TRBJ2-1, with D tentatively TRBD1 (6 bases). The CDR3 loop spans 15 amino acids. Per germline, CDR1 SGHTA and CDR2 FQGTGA. Deletions cut 5 bases from V and 5 bases from J, with 16 bases between. The CDR3 DNA reads TGTGCCAGCAGCCTTCCAGGGGAGTCAAACAATGAGCAGTTCTTC. This codes for CASSLPGESNNEQFF.

The chain links TRBV5-1 to TRBJ2-7; tentatively, D is TRBD1 (5 bases). Germline assignment: CDR1 SGHRS and CDR2 YFSETQ. V was shortened by 2 bases and J by 0 bases, with 12 bases between the two germline ends. The length of the CDR3 is 15 residues. CDR3 nucleotide sequence: TGCGCCAGCAGCTTCAACCCTACAGGCTCCTACGAGCAGTACTTC. Translation: CASSFNPTGSYEQYF.

This clone was seen only a few times. The genes are TRBV6-6 and TRBJ1-2; 7 positions match TRBD1. Trimming cost V 7 bases and J 5 bases; bases outside gene matches: 10. This CDR3 spans 14 amino acids. Germline V gene sequence: CDR1 MNHNY, CDR2 SVGAGI (reference sequence). CDR3 sequence reads: CASTPGDSHYGYTF. In DNA form, the CDR3 reads TGTGCCAGCACCCCAGGGGACAGCCATTATGGCTACACCTTC.

CDR3 in DNA: TGTGCCAGTAGCAGGGCATGGACTAGCGGGAGGGTTCACACCGGGGAGCTGTTTTTT. This codes for CASSRAWTSGRVHTGELFF. The J gene is TRBJ2-2, the V gene TRBV19; 15 bases are a match to TRBD2. V shed 6 bases and J 3 bases; nucleotides not matched to a gene: 11. The CDR3 is made up of 19 amino acids. The germline V gene encodes CDR1 LNHDA and CDR2 SQIVND (reference sequence).

This clone has just a few counts. CDR3 coding DNA: TGCGCCAGCAGCCGCGGACACGCATCTGGGGCCAACGTCCTGACTTTC. Translating gives CASSRGHASGANVLTF. The J gene is TRBJ2-6, the V gene TRBV4-1, with D perhaps TRBD1 (5 bases). V shed 4 bases and J shed 1 base, with 11 bases lying between them. The CDR3 length is 16 residues. Per the germline V gene, CDR1 is MGHRA and CDR2 is YSYEKL.

The genes are TRBV21-1 and TRBJ2-5; the table names TRBD2, a call not compared with the DNA. TRBV21-1 is termed a pseudogene. The CDR3 runs to 16 residues. The CDR3 bases are TGTGCCAGCAGGGGCTTACTAGTAATGACCCAAGAGACCCAGTACTTC. Amino acids: CASRGLLVMTQETQYF.